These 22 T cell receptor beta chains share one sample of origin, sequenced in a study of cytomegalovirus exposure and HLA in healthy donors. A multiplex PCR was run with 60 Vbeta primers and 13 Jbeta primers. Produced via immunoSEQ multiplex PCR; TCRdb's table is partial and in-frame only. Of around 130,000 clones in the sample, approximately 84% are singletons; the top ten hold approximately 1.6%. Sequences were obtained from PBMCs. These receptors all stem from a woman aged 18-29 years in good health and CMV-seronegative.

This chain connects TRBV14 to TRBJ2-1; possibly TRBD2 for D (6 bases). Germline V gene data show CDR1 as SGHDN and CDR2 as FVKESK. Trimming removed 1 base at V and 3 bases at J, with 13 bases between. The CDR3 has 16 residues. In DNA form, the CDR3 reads TGTGCCAGCAGCCAAGGGGGCGGGATCGTCTACAATGAGCAGTTCTTC. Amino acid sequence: CASSQGGGIVYNEQFF.

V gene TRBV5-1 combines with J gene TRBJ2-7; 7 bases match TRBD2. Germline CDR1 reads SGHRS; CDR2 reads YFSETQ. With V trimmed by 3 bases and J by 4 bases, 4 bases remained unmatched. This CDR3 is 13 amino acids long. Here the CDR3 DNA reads TGCGCCAGCAGCTGGGACTATTTTTACGAGCAGTACTTC. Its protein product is CASSWDYFYEQYF.

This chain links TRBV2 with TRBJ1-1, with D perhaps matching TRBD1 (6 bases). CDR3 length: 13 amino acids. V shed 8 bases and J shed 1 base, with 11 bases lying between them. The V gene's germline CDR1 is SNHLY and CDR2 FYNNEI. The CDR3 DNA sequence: TGTGCCAGCTTGCGGGGGCGGAACACTGAAGCTTTCTTT. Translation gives CASLRGRNTEAFF.

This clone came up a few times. CDR3: CASSSGRAVQETQYF. Written as DNA, the CDR3 is TGTGCCAGCAGCAGCGGGAGGGCCGTACAAGAGACCCAGTACTTC. The rearrangement joins TRBV7-7 to TRBJ2-5, with 10 bases that match TRBD2. In germline, CDR1 is SSHAT, CDR2 FNYEAQ (reference sequence). The CDR3 contains 15 residues. V was clipped by 5 bases and J by 2 bases; unmatched bases: 5.

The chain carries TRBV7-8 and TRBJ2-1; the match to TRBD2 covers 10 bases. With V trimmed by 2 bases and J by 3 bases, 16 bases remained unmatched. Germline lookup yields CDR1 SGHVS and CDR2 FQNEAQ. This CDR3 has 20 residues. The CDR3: CASSLRRLAGAPRIYNEQFF. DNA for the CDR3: TGTGCCAGCAGCTTACGGCGGCTAGCGGGAGCGCCAAGGATCTACAATGAGCAGTTCTTC.

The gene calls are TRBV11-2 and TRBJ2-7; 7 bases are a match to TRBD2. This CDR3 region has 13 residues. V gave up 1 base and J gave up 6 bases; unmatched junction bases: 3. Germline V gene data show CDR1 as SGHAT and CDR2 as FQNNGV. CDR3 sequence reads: CASSLGGGGEQYF. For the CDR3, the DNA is TGTGCCAGCAGCTTAGGGGGGGGTGGCGAGCAGTACTTC.

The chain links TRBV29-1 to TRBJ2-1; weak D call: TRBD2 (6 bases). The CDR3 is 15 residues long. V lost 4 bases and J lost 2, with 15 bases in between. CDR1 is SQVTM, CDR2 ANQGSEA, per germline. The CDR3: CSVAGGSLTYNEQFF. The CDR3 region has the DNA TGCAGCGTTGCTGGGGGGAGCCTCACCTACAATGAGCAGTTCTTC.

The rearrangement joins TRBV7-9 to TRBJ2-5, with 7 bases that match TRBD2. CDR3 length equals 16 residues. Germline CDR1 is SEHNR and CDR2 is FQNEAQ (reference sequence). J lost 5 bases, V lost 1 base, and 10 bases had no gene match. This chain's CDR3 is CASSLVPGRIWETQYF. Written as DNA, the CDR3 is TGTGCCAGCAGCTTAGTCCCCGGGAGGATCTGGGAGACCCAGTACTTC.

The CDR3 nucleotides read TGTGCCAGCCCCAGCGGGAGCGATGAGCAGTTCTTC. Translated: CASPSGSDEQFF. The chain has TRBV2 and TRBJ2-1, with 8 bases matching TRBD2. J was trimmed by 8 bases and V by 8 bases; bases with no gene match: 5. From germline, CDR1 is SNHLY and CDR2 FYNNEI. The CDR3 sequence is 12 residues long.

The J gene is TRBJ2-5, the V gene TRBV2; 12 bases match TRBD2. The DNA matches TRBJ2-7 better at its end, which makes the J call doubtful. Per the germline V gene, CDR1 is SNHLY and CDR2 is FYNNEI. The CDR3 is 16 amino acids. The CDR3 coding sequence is TGTGCCAGCAGTCTGCCGCTAGCGGGAGGGACCAACGAGCAGTACTTC. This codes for CASSLPLAGGTNEQYF.

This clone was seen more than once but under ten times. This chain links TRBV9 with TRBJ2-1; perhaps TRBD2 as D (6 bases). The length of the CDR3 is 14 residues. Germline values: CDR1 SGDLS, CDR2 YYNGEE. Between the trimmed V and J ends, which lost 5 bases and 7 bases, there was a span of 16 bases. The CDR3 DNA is TGTGCCAGCAGGAGGGACCTCGCGGGGAATGAGCAGTTCTTC. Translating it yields CASRRDLAGNEQFF.

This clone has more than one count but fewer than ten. The CDR3 DNA sequence: TGTGCCAGCTCACCAGGGGCGGAATACGAGCAGTACTTC. The encoded protein is CASSPGAEYEQYF. The chain is built from TRBV18 and TRBJ2-7; tentative D call: TRBD1 (5 bases). This CDR3 contains 13 residues. Germline-derived CDR1 and CDR2 are KGHSH and LQKENI. Trimming cost V 2 bases and J 4 bases, with 9 bases left between them. Variable domain in full (rest from reference TRBV18 and TRBJ2-7): NAGVMQNPRHLVRRRGQEARLRCSPMKGHSHVYWYRQLPEEGLKFMVYLQKENIIDESGMPKERFSAEFPKEGPSILRIQQVVRGDSAAYFCASSPGAEYEQYFGPGTRLTVT.

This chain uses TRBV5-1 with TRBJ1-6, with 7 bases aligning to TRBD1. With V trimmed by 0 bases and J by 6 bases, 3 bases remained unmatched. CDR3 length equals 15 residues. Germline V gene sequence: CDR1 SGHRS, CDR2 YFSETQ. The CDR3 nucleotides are TGCGCCAGCAGCTTGGAGGAGGGGGCTAATTCACCCCTCCACTTT. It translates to CASSLEEGANSPLHF.

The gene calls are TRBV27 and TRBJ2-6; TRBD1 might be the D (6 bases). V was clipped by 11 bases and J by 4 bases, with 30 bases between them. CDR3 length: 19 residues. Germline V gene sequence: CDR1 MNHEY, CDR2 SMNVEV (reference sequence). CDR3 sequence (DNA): TGTGCCGGCCCACTAACTCATCTCAAAACAGGGACCGGGGCCAACGTCCTGACTTTC. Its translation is CAGPLTHLKTGTGANVLTF. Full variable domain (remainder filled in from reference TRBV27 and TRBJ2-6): EAQVTQNPRYLITVTGKKLTVTCSQNMNHEYMSWYRQDPGLGLRQIYYSMNVEVTDKGDVPEGYKVSRKEKRNFPLILESPSPNQTSLYFCAGPLTHLKTGTGANVLTFGAGSRLTVL.

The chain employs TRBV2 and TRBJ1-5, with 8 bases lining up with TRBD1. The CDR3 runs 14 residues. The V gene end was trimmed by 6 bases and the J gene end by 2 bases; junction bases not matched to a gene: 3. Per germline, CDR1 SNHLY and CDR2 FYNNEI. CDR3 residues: CASSSGQGNQPQHF. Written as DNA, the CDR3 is TGTGCCAGCAGCTCGGGACAGGGCAATCAGCCCCAGCATTTT.

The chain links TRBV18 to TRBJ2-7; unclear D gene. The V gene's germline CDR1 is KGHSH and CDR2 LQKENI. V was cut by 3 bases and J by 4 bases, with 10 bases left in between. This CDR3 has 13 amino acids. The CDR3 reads CASSPSPRYEQYF. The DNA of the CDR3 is TGTGCCAGCTCACCCAGTCCCAGGTACGAGCAGTACTTC.

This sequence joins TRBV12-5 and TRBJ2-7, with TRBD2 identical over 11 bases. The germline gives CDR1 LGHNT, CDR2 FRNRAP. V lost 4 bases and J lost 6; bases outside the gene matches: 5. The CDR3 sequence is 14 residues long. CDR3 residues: CASGSGLAAPEQYF. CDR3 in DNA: TGTGCTAGTGGTTCGGGACTAGCGGCCCCCGAGCAGTACTTC.

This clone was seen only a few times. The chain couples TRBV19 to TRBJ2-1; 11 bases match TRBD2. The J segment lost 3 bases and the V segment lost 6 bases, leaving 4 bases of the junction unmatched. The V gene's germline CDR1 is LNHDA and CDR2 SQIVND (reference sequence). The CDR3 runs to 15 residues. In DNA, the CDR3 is TGTGCCAGTAGGCCTACTAGCGGGAGCTACAATGAGCAGTTCTTC. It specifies CASRPTSGSYNEQFF.

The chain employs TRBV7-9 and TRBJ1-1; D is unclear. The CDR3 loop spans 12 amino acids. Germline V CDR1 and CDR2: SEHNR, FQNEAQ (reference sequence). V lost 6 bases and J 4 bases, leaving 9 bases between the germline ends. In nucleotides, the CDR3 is TGTGCCAGCAGTGTCAGTTCCACTGAAGCTTTCTTT. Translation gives CASSVSSTEAFF. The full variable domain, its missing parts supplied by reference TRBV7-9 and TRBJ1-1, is DTGVSQNPRHKITKRGQNVTFRCDPISEHNRLYWYRQTLGQGPEFLTYFQNEAQLEKSRLLSDRFSAERPKGSFSTLEIQRTEQGDSAMYLCASSVSSTEAFFGQGTRLTVV.

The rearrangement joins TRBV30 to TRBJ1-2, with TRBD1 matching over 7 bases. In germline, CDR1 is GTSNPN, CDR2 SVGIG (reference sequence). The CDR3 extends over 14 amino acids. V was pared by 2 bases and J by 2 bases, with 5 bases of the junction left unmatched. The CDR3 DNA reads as TGTGCCTGGAGTCGTCTGACAGGGAACTATGGCTACACCTTC. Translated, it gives CAWSRLTGNYGYTF.

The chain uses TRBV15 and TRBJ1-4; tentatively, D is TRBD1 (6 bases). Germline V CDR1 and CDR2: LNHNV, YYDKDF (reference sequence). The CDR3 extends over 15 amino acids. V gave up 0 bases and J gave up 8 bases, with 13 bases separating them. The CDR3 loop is CATSREAGVGEKLFF. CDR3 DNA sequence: TGTGCCACCAGCAGAGAGGCAGGGGTAGGCGAAAAACTGTTTTTT.

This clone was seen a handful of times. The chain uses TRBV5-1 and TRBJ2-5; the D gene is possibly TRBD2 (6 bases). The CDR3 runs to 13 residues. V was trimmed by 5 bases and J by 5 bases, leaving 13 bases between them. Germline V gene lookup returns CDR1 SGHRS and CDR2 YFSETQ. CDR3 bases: TGCGCCAGCAGTCCGGGAGTCACGGAGACCCAGTACTTC. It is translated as CASSPGVTETQYF.